This T cell receptor (beta chain) is from a study of control samples from healthy donors and cancer patients (TCRdb year 2020). The CDR3 sequence holds 16 residues, the cysteine and phenylalanine included. The kept DNA is CDR3 alone, 48 bases in frame from the first base. Relative to germline, V is missing 5 bases and J is missing 0 bases, with 7 bases of the junction outside any gene match. For CDR1 and CDR2, the germline V gene lists SGHVS and FQNEAQ. Receptors were amplified or captured by the immunoSEQ multiplex PCR assay. Entries here come from immuneACCESS through TCRdb and include only in-frame sequences with V and J called. Some clones fail to appear in such tables; in the studies checked, an unresolved V gene covers under half of the shortfall, and the cause of the remainder is unknown. This sample is represented by roughly 370,000 clones; approximately 90% of them were singletons. Roughly 6.4% of the sample is in the top ten clones.

About this clone: Its antigen is not yet known. Nothing much larger sits one base from this clone, and base qualities are not available.

This TCR was recovered from a man aged 35 to 55 with head and neck cancer. Sequenced input: PBMCs. The chain uses TRBV7-8 and TRBJ1-1, and TRBD1 aligns with 9 junction nucleotides. The nucleotide sequence is TGTGCCAGCAGCCAGAACAGGGGGCCCATGAACACTGAAGCTTTCTTT. This translates into CASSQNRGPMNTEAFF.